One sample yielded the 26 T cell receptor beta chains listed below, sequenced in a study of tissue T cells after allogeneic stem cell transplantation. Produced via immunoSEQ multiplex PCR; TCRdb's table is partial and in-frame only. The repertoire holds 20,000 to 25,000 clones, with 55% to 80% as singletons. Sequencing was done on a sample of spleen. These receptors were collected from a female BALB/c mouse in good health. As its MHC haplotype, the strain has H2-d.

There are a few counts of this clone. Gene names denote mouse genes. The CDR3 is CASSQEGDWGVEQYF. CDR3 DNA, as far as it was read: TGTGCCAGCAGCCAAGAGGGGGACTGGGGGGTTGAACAGTAC. This rearrangement joins TRBV5 to TRBJ2-7, with 12 bases fitting TRBD2. The missing CDR3 end, 1 residue past where the read stops, is filled in from the germline J gene. The CDR3 has 15 amino acids. Germline V gene data show CDR1 as LGHNA and CDR2 as YNLKQL (reference sequence). After removal of 0 bases from V and 6 bases from J, the junction contained 3 bases not matched to a gene.

Worth noting for this clone: The gene names here belong to mouse. The read gets to within 1 residue of the CDR3 end, and the germline J gene fills in the rest. The chain combines TRBV1 with TRBJ2-4; D might be TRBD1 or TRBD2, each matching 5 bases. V lost 0 bases, J lost 5 bases, and 9 bases lay in between. The CDR3 consists of 14 residues. CDR1 is NSQYPW, CDR2 LRSPGD, per germline (reference sequence). CDR3 in amino acids: CTCSADPGGNTLYF. Incomplete CDR3 DNA: TGCACCTGCAGTGCAGATCCCGGGGGAAACACCTTGTAC.

Concerning this clone: Mouse names are used for the genes. Read coverage stops 1 residue before the CDR3 terminus; the germline J gene supplies the remainder. This chain joins TRBV19 and TRBJ2-4, with D perhaps matching TRBD1 (5 bases). The CDR3 is 12 residues long. V lost 6 bases to trimming and J lost 4 bases, with 9 bases between them. Germline loops: CDR1 FNHDT, CDR2 SITEND (reference sequence). The sequenced CDR3 bases are TGTGCCAGCATCAGGGCAGAAAACACCTTGTAC. Protein product: CASIRAENTLY. The entire CDR3 is CASIRAENTLYF. Full variable domain (remainder filled in from reference TRBV19 and TRBJ2-4): GGIITQTPKFLIGQEGQKLTLKCQQNFNHDTMYWYRQDSGKGLRLIYYSITENDLQKGDLSEGYDASREKKSSFSLTVTSAQKNEMAVFLCASIRAENTLYFGAGTRLSVL.

Of note for this clone: The gene symbols are mouse symbols. The read stops 1 residue short of the end of the CDR3; the missing end is completed from the germline J gene. The V and J genes are TRBV5 and TRBJ2-7; no firm D call. The V gene lost 0 bases and the J gene lost 0 bases, with 6 bases spanning the gap. Germline V lookup: CDR1 LGHNA, CDR2 YNLKQL (reference sequence). CDR3 length equals 14 residues. CDR3 bases read: TGTGCCAGCAGCCAAGATCTGAGCTCCTATGAACAGTAC. Protein sequence: CASSQDLSSYEQY. The complete CDR3 reads CASSQDLSSYEQYF.

About this clone itself: Gene names are the mouse ones. With the read ending 1 residue before the CDR3 end, the germline J gene is used to fill in that end. The chain has TRBV2 and TRBJ2-2; D may correspond to TRBD1 or TRBD2 (7 bases each). This CDR3 comprises 16 residues. The ends were cut back, 0 bases at V and 5 bases at J, with 13 bases in the middle. In germline, CDR1 is LGHNA, CDR2 YSYQKL. The part of the CDR3 DNA that was read is TGTGCCAGCAGCCAAGATAGGCAGGGGGGGACCGGGCAGCTCTAC. Its translation is CASSQDRQGGTGQLY. The whole CDR3 region reads CASSQDRQGGTGQLYF.

Details on this clone: The germline and genes are mouse ones. The read gets to within 1 residue of the CDR3 end, and the germline J gene fills in the rest. V gene TRBV2 combines with J gene TRBJ2-4; weak D call: TRBD2 (7 bases). V lost 0 bases and J 0 bases, leaving 10 bases between the germline ends. Germline V CDR1 and CDR2: LGHNA, YSYQKL. The CDR3 is made up of 16 amino acids. The CDR3 is CASSQEGGASQNTLYF. The sequenced CDR3 bases are TGTGCCAGCAGCCAAGAGGGGGGCGCGAGTCAAAACACCTTGTAC.

The table lists this clone with a count of one. The listed genes are named as in mouse. The CDR3 extends 1 residue past the end of the read, so its final part is completed from the germline J gene. The V and J genes are TRBV19 and TRBJ2-5; possibly TRBD2 for D (6 bases). CDR1 is FNHDT, CDR2 SITEND, per germline (reference sequence). The length of the CDR3 is 14 residues. Trimming left V 2 bases short and J 3 bases short, with 10 bases between. The CDR3 DNA, read in part, is TGTGCCAGCAGTATTGGGGGAGGGCAAGACACCCAGTAC. It encodes CASSIGGGQDTQY. The full CDR3 sequence reads CASSIGGGQDTQYF.

On this clone itself: Germline and genes: mouse. The read finishes 1 residue shy of the CDR3 end, and the germline J gene is used to complete it. V usage is TRBV31 and J usage is TRBJ2-1, with TRBD1 matching 7 bases. Germline CDR1 reads GKSSPN; CDR2 reads SITVG. V trimming: 7 bases; J trimming: 5 bases; junction bases outside the gene matches: 2. The length of the CDR3 is 11 residues. The CDR3 here is CASDRDAEQFF. The sequenced CDR3 bases are TGTGCCTCCGACAGGGATGCTGAGCAGTTC. Complete variable domain (other parts from reference TRBV31 and TRBJ2-1): AQTIHQWPVAEIKAVGSPLSLGCTIKGKSSPNLYWYWQATGGTLQQLFYSITVGQVESVVQLNLSASRPKDDQFILSTEKLLLSHSGFYLCASDRDAEQFFGPGTRLTVL.

As to this clone: Each gene name is a mouse one. The read gets to within 1 residue of the CDR3 end, and the germline J gene fills in the rest. The chain links TRBV19 to TRBJ2-7, with D possibly matching TRBD2 (5 bases). V was clipped by 4 bases and J by 7 bases, with 9 bases between them. The germline V gene has CDR1 FNHDT and CDR2 SITEND (reference sequence). The CDR3 extends over 11 amino acids. Here the CDR3 reads CASSWGWEQYF. CDR3 DNA, as far as it was read: TGTGCCAGCAGTTGGGGTTGGGAACAGTAC.

Turning to this clone: Gene and germline names: mouse. The read ends 1 residue early relative to the CDR3; the germline J gene fills the gap. The rearrangement joins TRBV13-2 to TRBJ1-2; tentatively, D is TRBD1 (6 bases). The CDR3 covers 14 residues. V lost 0 bases and J 4 bases, leaving 10 bases between the germline ends. Germline V gene sequence: CDR1 NNHNN, CDR2 SYGAGS (reference sequence). CDR3 protein: CASGDAQGSSDYTF. CDR3 DNA (partial): TGTGCCAGCGGTGATGCGCAGGGGAGCTCCGACTACACC.

Concerning this clone itself: The genes are named according to mouse. The CDR3 extends 1 residue past the end of the read, so its final part is completed from the germline J gene. The chain couples TRBV13-2 to TRBJ2-2; tentatively, D is TRBD2 (7 bases). CDR1 is NNHNN and CDR2 is SYGAGS in the germline V gene (reference sequence). Trimming left V 3 bases short and J 0 bases short, with 9 bases between. This CDR3 has 15 amino acids. Partial CDR3 DNA: TGTGCCAGCGGTGCGGGGGGCCCAAACACCGGGCAGCTCTAC. Its translation: CASGAGGPNTGQLY. The full CDR3 protein reads CASGAGGPNTGQLYF.

Comment on this clone: The listed genes are named as in mouse. Read coverage stops 1 residue before the CDR3 terminus; the germline J gene supplies the remainder. The rearrangement uses TRBV31 and TRBJ2-3; D call uncertain. The CDR3 runs to 14 residues. V was shortened by 0 bases and J by 0 bases, with 7 bases between the two germline ends. Germline V gene data show CDR1 as GKSSPN and CDR2 as SITVG. CDR3 DNA (partial): TGTGCCTGGAGTCTTTCAAGTAGTGCAGAAACGCTGTAT. Protein sequence: CAWSLSSSAETLY. The full CDR3 sequence reads CAWSLSSSAETLYF.

About this clone: Gene names denote mouse genes. With the read ending 1 residue before the CDR3 end, the germline J gene is used to fill in that end. The V gene is TRBV19, the J gene TRBJ1-4, with D possibly TRBD1 on 5 matching bases. Trimming stripped 3 bases from V and 1 base from J, with 7 bases between. The CDR3 length is 14 residues. CDR1 is FNHDT, CDR2 SITEND, per germline (reference sequence). CDR3 loop: CASSTTGSNERLFF. CDR3 DNA, as far as it was read: TGTGCCAGCAGTACAACAGGTTCCAACGAAAGATTATTT.

Worth noting for this clone: Genes and germline come from the mouse. The CDR3 is cut off 1 residue early in the read; its end comes from the germline J gene. The rearrangement links TRBV1 to TRBJ1-5; perhaps TRBD1 as D (5 bases). The CDR3 contains 15 residues. CDR1 is NSQYPW and CDR2 is LRSPGD in the germline V gene (reference sequence). V was shortened by 0 bases and J by 3 bases, with 9 bases between the two germline ends. The part of the CDR3 DNA that was read is TGCACCTGCAGTGCAGACAGGGTGGGCAACCAGGCTCCGCTT. Protein product: CTCSADRVGNQAPL. The full CDR3 is CTCSADRVGNQAPLF.

Comment on this clone: The gene names here belong to mouse. The read falls 1 residue short of the CDR3 end, and the missing part is taken from the germline J gene. The chain uses TRBV13-1 and TRBJ2-5; D may be TRBD1 (6 bases). The CDR3 has 15 residues. Trimming took off 0 bases at V and 1 base at J, with 9 bases between the two ends. Germline CDR1 reads NSHNY; CDR2 reads SYGAGN. Incomplete CDR3 DNA: TGTGCCAGCAGTGATGGGACAGACTACCAAGACACCCAGTAC. Translation: CASSDGTDYQDTQY. The whole CDR3 reads CASSDGTDYQDTQYF.

As for this clone: The genes are named according to mouse. The CDR3 is cut off 1 residue early in the read; its end comes from the germline J gene. The chain carries TRBV14 and TRBJ2-5; 7 bases agree with TRBD2. This CDR3 comprises 13 residues. Germline V gene sequence: CDR1 SGHDT, CDR2 FRDEAV. Trimming removed 4 bases from V and 1 base from J; junction bases left unmatched: 0. The CDR3 DNA, read in part, is TGTGCCAGCAGTCTGGGGGACCAAGACACCCAGTAC. Its protein is CASSLGDQDTQY. The full CDR3 is CASSLGDQDTQYF.

Comments on this clone: Each gene name is a mouse one. The read falls 1 residue short of the CDR3 end, and the missing part is taken from the germline J gene. The chain recombines TRBV3 with TRBJ2-7, with D possibly being TRBD1 (6 bases). Germline lookup yields CDR1 SNHLY and CDR2 FYNGKV (reference sequence). V gave up 2 bases and J gave up 7 bases, with 6 bases separating them. The CDR3 spans 11 residues. CDR3 region: CASSLRGEQYF. The DNA read from the CDR3 is TGTGCCAGCAGCTTAAGGGGGGAACAGTAC.

To note about this clone: The genes and germline here are from mouse. From the germline J gene comes the end of the CDR3, since the read stops 1 residue before it. The chain employs TRBV13-1 and TRBJ2-5; 7 bases agree with TRBD1. With V trimmed by 0 bases and J by 4 bases, 5 bases remained unmatched. The V gene's germline CDR1 is NSHNY and CDR2 SYGAGN. The CDR3 has 15 residues. CDR3 bases read: TGTGCCAGCAGTGATGCAGAGACAGGGAAAGACACCCAGTAC. Translated, it gives CASSDAETGKDTQY. Given in full, the CDR3 is CASSDAETGKDTQYF.

On this clone: Gene names and germline match the mouse. The read gets to within 1 residue of the CDR3 end, and the germline J gene fills in the rest. The rearrangement joins TRBV13-1 to TRBJ1-5; possibly TRBD1 for D (5 bases). V lost 1 base, J lost 3 bases, and 8 bases lay in between. There are 14 residues in the CDR3. CDR1 is NSHNY, CDR2 SYGAGN, per germline. CDR3 region: CASSDTGGNQAPLF. The DNA read from the CDR3 is TGTGCCAGCAGTGATACGGGGGGCAACCAGGCTCCGCTT.

Concerning this clone: Here the gene names and germline are mouse. The read terminates 1 residue before the CDR3 end, so the remaining end is supplied by the germline J gene. V is TRBV20 and J is TRBJ1-1; the match to TRBD1 covers 7 bases. With 5 bases clipped from V and 1 base from J, the junction kept 1 base outside the gene matches. The CDR3 totals 12 residues. From germline, CDR1 is GFQATS and CDR2 STVNSAI. The CDR3 sequence is CGAYRGNTEVFF. The part of the CDR3 DNA that was read is TGTGGTGCTTACAGGGGAAACACAGAAGTCTTC.

Points on this clone: Mouse names are used for the genes. The DNA ends 1 residue before the CDR3 does, and the rest of the CDR3 is filled in from the germline J gene. The chain has TRBV5 and TRBJ1-4, with 7 positions matching TRBD1. Per germline, CDR1 LGHNA and CDR2 YNLKQL (reference sequence). The CDR3 has 15 amino acids. J was trimmed by 4 bases and V by 1 base; bases with no gene match: 3. The CDR3 protein is CASSQGRDSNERLFF. CDR3 DNA, as far as it was read: TGTGCCAGCAGCCAAGGCCGGGACAGCAACGAAAGATTATTT.

Turning to this clone: Genes and germline are mouse. Coverage ceases 1 residue before the CDR3 finishes, and the germline J gene fills in the end. V gene TRBV15 combines with J gene TRBJ2-7; the match to TRBD2 covers 13 bases. The trim removed 6 bases at V and 3 bases at J, leaving 2 bases unmatched. Germline CDR1 and CDR2: SGHND and FRSKSL. The CDR3 totals 14 residues. The covered CDR3 bases are TGTGCCAGCAGGGGGACTGGGGGGGACTATGAACAGTAC. Its protein is CASRGTGGDYEQY. The complete CDR3 sequence is CASRGTGGDYEQYF.

This clone was detected only once. Mouse gene names and germline throughout. The read gets to within 1 residue of the CDR3 end, and the germline J gene fills in the rest. V usage is TRBV20 and J usage is TRBJ1-1; the match to TRBD1 covers 9 bases. This CDR3 has 12 amino acids. Trimming took 1 base from V and 6 from J; bases not matched to a gene: 0. Germline-derived CDR1 and CDR2 are GFQATS and STVNSAI. The part of the CDR3 DNA that was read is TGTGGTGCTAGGGGACAGGGGGCAGAAGTCTTC. It specifies CGARGQGAEVF. In full, the CDR3 reads CGARGQGAEVFF.

On this clone itself: Mouse gene names apply. The read finishes 1 residue shy of the CDR3 end, and the germline J gene is used to complete it. The chain joins TRBV31 to TRBJ1-1, with TRBD1 identical over 11 bases. V shed 1 base, J shed 11 bases, and the junction held 6 bases outside the gene matches. This CDR3 is built from 13 residues. CDR1 and CDR2 from the germline V gene are GKSSPN and SITVG. The CDR3 bases that were read are TGTGCCTGGAGTCACGGACAGGGGGCGAGGGTCTTC. This codes for CAWSHGQGARVF. The CDR3 reads in full as CAWSHGQGARVFF.

A remark on this clone: Here the gene names and germline are mouse. With the read ending 1 residue before the CDR3 end, the germline J gene is used to fill in that end. V is TRBV13-1 and J is TRBJ2-5; TRBD2 matches 8 bases. V gave up 2 bases and J gave up 2 bases; unmatched junction bases: 1. CDR3 size: 14 residues. Germline assignment: CDR1 NSHNY and CDR2 SYGAGN. CDR3 region: CASSEWGGQDTQYF. The CDR3 DNA, read in part, is TGTGCCAGCAGTGAATGGGGGGGCCAAGACACCCAGTAC.

With respect to this clone: Gene labels here are mouse ones. Read coverage stops 1 residue before the CDR3 terminus; the germline J gene supplies the remainder. The chain links TRBV13-3 to TRBJ1-2, with TRBD1 identical over 8 bases. The CDR3 totals 15 residues. Germline V gene lookup returns CDR1 NNHDY and CDR2 SYVADS. J lost 3 bases, V lost 1 base, and 5 bases had no gene match. The CDR3 region is CASSDPTGGDSDYTF. The CDR3 DNA, read in part, is TGTGCCAGCAGTGATCCTACAGGGGGGGACTCCGACTACACC.